Following are 19 T cell receptor beta chains from one sample sequenced in a study of CXCR3-negative and CXCR3-positive naive CD8 T cells. Study-wide points: The TRB CDR3s that CXCR3-positive naive cells carried were more hydrophobic than those of CXCR3-negative naive cells.

No antigen has been identified for these receptors. UMI-labeled 5' RACE yielded the TRB cDNA libraries. TCRdb derives one entry per CDR3 protein from the 5' RACE reads, leaving out DNA. This specimen shows about 89,000 distinct CDR3 sequences; the ten leading clones hold approximately 0.53%. The sample was naive CXCR3+ CD8+ T cells from blood. The subset here: CD45RO-CCR7+CD27+CD95- naive CD8+ T cells expressing CXCR3 (TNR3+). These receptors originate from a human donor in good health. Some clones in this sample may be carry-over from other donors' samples.

This rearrangement joins TRBV27 to TRBJ2-1; TCRdb lists TRBD1, though no DNA is available to test this call. This CDR3 region has 14 residues. From germline, CDR1 is MNHEY and CDR2 SMNVEV (reference sequence). The CDR3 region is CASSLRDVNNEQFF.

The chain employs TRBV7-6 and TRBJ2-5. This CDR3 comprises 14 residues. Germline V gene data show CDR1 as SGHVS and CDR2 as FNYEAQ. CDR3: CASSPLWAQETQYF.

The chain joins TRBV20-1 to TRBJ2-3; as DNA is missing, the TRBD1 call by TCRdb cannot be tested. The CDR3 has 13 residues. CDR1 DFQATT and CDR2 SNEGSKA come from the germline V gene (reference sequence). CDR3 protein: CSARGQNTDTQYF.

The rearrangement joins TRBV18 to TRBJ2-7; TCRdb calls TRBD1, which cannot be checked without DNA. The CDR3 spans 15 residues. Germline assignment: CDR1 KGHSH and CDR2 LQKENI. The CDR3 loop reads CASSLNRGRLDEQYF.

This chain joins TRBV27 and TRBJ1-6. This CDR3 spans 14 amino acids. CDR1 and CDR2 from the germline V gene are MNHEY and SMNVEV (reference sequence). CDR3 loop: CASKAGMDDSPLHF.

The chain recombines TRBV2 with TRBJ2-3; TCRdb's D call of TRBD2 is untestable without DNA. The CDR3 sequence is 16 residues long. The germline CDR1 and CDR2 sequences are SNHLY and FYNNEI. The CDR3 is CASSARLAGFTDTQYF. Supplemented by reference TRBV2 and TRBJ2-3, the full variable domain reads EPEVTQTPSHQVTQMGQEVILRCVPISNHLYFYWYRQILGQKVEFLVSFYNNEISEKSEIFDDQFSVERPDGSNFTLKIRSTKLEDSAMYFCASSARLAGFTDTQYFGPGTRLTVL.

The gene calls are TRBV12-3 or TRBV12-4 and TRBJ2-5. The length of the CDR3 is 13 residues. Here the CDR3 reads CASSSDSQETQYF.

The chain recombines TRBV5-1 with TRBJ1-1. This CDR3 has 13 amino acids. CDR1 and CDR2 (germline): SGHRS, YFSETQ. This CDR3 is CASSLNSVTEAFF.

The genes are TRBV7-9 and TRBJ2-1. CDR1 is SEHNR and CDR2 is FQNEAQ in the germline V gene (reference sequence). CDR3 size: 13 residues. The CDR3 sequence is CASSLIGVNEQFF.

The chain is built from TRBV7-3 and TRBJ2-1; the D call from TCRdb, TRBD2, cannot be confirmed without DNA. Looked up from germline, CDR1 is SGHTA and CDR2 is FQGTGA. The CDR3 extends over 14 amino acids. CDR3: CASSFGLAGGEQFF.

The chain links TRBV11-2 to TRBJ1-3. This CDR3 comprises 15 residues. The germline V gene has CDR1 SGHAT and CDR2 FQNNGV. The CDR3 region is CASSSEQGFGNTIYF.

The chain has TRBV9 and TRBJ1-4. The V gene's germline CDR1 is SGDLS and CDR2 YYNGEE. The CDR3 is 15 residues long. The CDR3 region is CASSGRTGTNEKLFF.

J is TRBJ2-2 and V is TRBV2. CDR1 is SNHLY and CDR2 is FYNNEI in the germline V gene. This CDR3 comprises 14 residues. The CDR3 sequence is CASRLRLNTGELFF.

The V and J genes are TRBV14 and TRBJ2-4. The CDR3 sequence is 17 residues long. Germline V gene data show CDR1 as SGHDN and CDR2 as FVKESK. The CDR3 loop reads CASSQDRGSLAKNIQYF.

The chain links TRBV5-1 to TRBJ2-3. Germline lookup yields CDR1 SGHRS and CDR2 YFSETQ. The CDR3 sequence is 12 residues long. CDR3 sequence: CASSPDTDTQYF.

The rearrangement links TRBV9 to TRBJ2-5; TCRdb returns TRBD1, unconfirmable since there is no DNA. The CDR3 runs to 13 residues. Germline V lookup: CDR1 SGDLS, CDR2 YYNGEE. This CDR3 reads CASSPPGQETQYF.

The V and J genes are TRBV5-1 and TRBJ1-4; lacking DNA, the TRBD1 call made by TCRdb goes unchecked. CDR1 and CDR2 (germline): SGHRS, YFSETQ. The CDR3 has 16 residues. This CDR3 is CASSPGTATTNEKLFF.

V gene TRBV15 combines with J gene TRBJ2-7; TCRdb gives TRBD1 as the D gene, but with no DNA this cannot be confirmed. Germline V gives CDR1 LNHNV, CDR2 YYDKDF (reference sequence). This CDR3 comprises 15 residues. Here the CDR3 reads CATSSTGTGAYEQYF. The variable domain in full, completed from reference TRBV15 and TRBJ2-7, reads DAMVIQNPRYQVTQFGKPVTLSCSQTLNHNVMYWYQQKSSQAPKLLFHYYDKDFNNEADTPDNFQSRRPNTSFCFLDIRSPGLGDTAMYLCATSSTGTGAYEQYFGPGTRLTVT.

The V call is TRBV2, the J call TRBJ1-5. This CDR3 has 13 residues. Germline V gene sequence: CDR1 SNHLY, CDR2 FYNNEI. The CDR3 is CASKYEGNQPQHF.